The T cell receptor (beta chain) under discussion was sequenced for a study of cytomegalovirus exposure and HLA in healthy donors. Trimming took 3 bases from V and 0 from J, leaving 11 bases between them. The V gene's germline CDR1 is MNHNS and CDR2 SASEGT. The CDR3 has 15 residues. About this clone itself: As yet, its antigen is unknown.

General study results and limits: TCR beta V- and J-gene trimming was later associated with a missense DCLRE1C variant.

In the PCR, 60 Vbeta and 13 Jbeta primers were used. The method was immunoSEQ multiplex PCR; TCRdb's version includes in-frame clones alone and lacks a portion of them. The data hold 100,000 to 150,000 clones, with approximately 78% observed a single time. The chain recombines TRBV6-1 with TRBJ1-2; D is possibly TRBD1 (5 bases). This receptor was obtained from a man aged 30 to 39 in good health and CMV-seropositive. The material sequenced was PBMCs. As DNA, the CDR3 is TGTGCCAGCAGTGACCCGGACACCGCTAACTATGGCTACACCTTC. Translating gives CASSDPDTANYGYTF.